A single T cell receptor beta chain is shown here with its context. The data derive from a study of T-cell reconstitution after alpha-beta-depleted transplantation in children. Germline lookup yields CDR1 MDHEN and CDR2 SYDVKM. The CDR3 loop spans 15 amino acids. J lost 4 bases, V lost 6 bases, and 11 bases had no gene match. Using unique molecular identifiers, the investigators prepared the TCRbeta library. TCRdb used MiXCR to reprocess the PCR reads, holding one entry per CDR3 protein. The table has about 360,000 distinct CDR3 sequences, roughly 14% seen once; the top ten hold roughly 4.3%. The sequence was collected from a human donor who donated a stem cell graft to a child with Fanconi anemia. This chain uses TRBV28 with TRBJ2-5; 7 bases line up with TRBD2. The specimen comprised PBMCs, sampled from the stem cell graft. Written as DNA, the CDR3 is TGTGCCAGCAGATCATACGCGAGCGGGGTAGAGACCCAGTACTTC. This gives the protein CASRSYASGVETQYF.